This is a list of T cell receptor beta chains from one sample in a study of T cell changes during pregnancy in multiple sclerosis. Libraries were prepared by immunoSEQ multiplex PCR; TCRdb keeps only in-frame clonotypes and omits some of them. There are approximately 100,000 clones in the sample; more than 85% occur only once, and 3% to 3.5% lies in the top ten. Sequenced material: peripheral blood, taken in the second trimester of pregnancy. The receptor set was obtained from a female donor with multiple sclerosis, enrolled in a pregnancy study. Each CDR3 is given with its conserved first and last residue. D genes are given only for firm matches. Part of the rows lack a size; the others show once, few, many or a class for expanded clones.

TGCGCCAGCAGGATGGGGGGGCGGAACACTGAAGCTTTCTTT	CASRMGGRNTEAFF	TRBV5-1	TRBJ1-1	NA	NA
TGTGCCAGCAGTTTGGGCAGATACGAGCAGTACTTC	CASSLGRYEQYF	TRBV28	TRBJ2-7	NA	NA
TGCGCCAGCAGCTCCTCCGGGACAGGGGGATACGAGCAGTACTTC	CASSSSGTGGYEQYF	TRBV5-1	TRBJ2-7	TRBD1	NA
TGTGCCAGCAGCCATCTAGGACAGGGGGCTTGGGAGCAGTACTTC	CASSHLGQGAWEQYF	TRBV14	TRBJ2-7	TRBD1	NA
TGTGCCAGCAGCTTCTCGGTCCATTCGTCTTCCAACGAGCAGTACTTC	CASSFSVHSSSNEQYF	TRBV7-9	TRBJ2-7	NA	NA
TGTGCCAGCAGCTTATGGACTAGGTCTCCCTACAATGAGCAGTTCTTC	CASSLWTRSPYNEQFF	TRBV7-9	TRBJ2-1	TRBD2	once
TGTGCCAGCAGCGCGCGATTAGACTCCTACAATGAGCAGTTCTTC	CASSARLDSYNEQFF	TRBV9	TRBJ2-1	NA	once
TGTGCCAGCAGTTATCGCCAGGAGAACACTGAAGCTTTCTTT	CASSYRQENTEAFF	TRBV2	TRBJ1-1	NA	NA
TGTGCCAGCGTCCACAGGAGCTCTGGAAACACCATATATTTT	CASVHRSSGNTIYF	TRBV6-6	TRBJ1-3	NA	NA
TGTGCCAGCAGTCGGGACAGGATAGAAGGTGGCTACACCTTC	CASSRDRIEGGYTF	TRBV6-1	TRBJ1-2	TRBD1	NA
TGCGCCAGCAGACCCGGAACTAGCGGCCACAATGAGCAGTTCTTC	CASRPGTSGHNEQFF	TRBV5-1	TRBJ2-1	TRBD2	NA
TGTGCCAGCAGCTTAGAAAACAGGGGATATGGCTACACCTTC	CASSLENRGYGYTF	TRBV7-9	TRBJ1-2	TRBD1	NA
TGCGCCAGCAGCTTGGTTCCAGGGGACTATGGCTACACCTTC	CASSLVPGDYGYTF	TRBV5-1	TRBJ1-2	NA	NA
TGTGCCAGCAGCTTCCGAGAAAACTCCTACGAGCAGTACTTC	CASSFRENSYEQYF	TRBV11-2	TRBJ2-7	NA	NA
TGTGCCAGCAGCTCGGGGGAGACCCAGTACTTC	CASSSGETQYF	TRBV7-2	TRBJ2-5	NA	NA
TGTGCCAGCAGCCACATCCGGGGAGGGGAGACCCAGTACTTC	CASSHIRGGETQYF	TRBV7-2	TRBJ2-5	TRBD2	NA
TGTGCCACCAGCATAGGACAGGGCTACAATGAGCAGTTCTTC	CATSIGQGYNEQFF	TRBV15	TRBJ2-1	TRBD1	NA
TGTGCCAGCAGGCCACAGGGTTATTCCTACGAGCAGTACTTC	CASRPQGYSYEQYF	TRBV25-1	TRBJ2-7	NA	NA
TGCAGTGCTAGCCCTCTGGAGACCCAGTACTTC	CSASPLETQYF	TRBV20-1	TRBJ2-5	NA	NA
TGTGCCAGCAAGGGTCCCACAGGCGCCTTGGCCCTCACAATGAACACTGAAGCTTTCTTT	CASKGPTGALALTMNTEAFF	TRBV6-4	TRBJ1-1	NA	NA